The 22 T cell receptor beta chains listed next were all sequenced from one sample in a study of regulatory T cells in long-lasting Graves disease. Relying on iRepertoire HTBI primers and Arm-PCR of CDR3 regions, the team built TCR beta libraries. TCRdb called the multiplex PCR reads again in MiXCR, with one record for every CDR3 protein. The table includes about 470,000 distinct CDR3 sequences, about 15% detected once. Time point in this sample: newly diagnosed GD, antithyroid drugs for less than 3 months. Extracted PBMC RNA gave rise to the TCR library. These data also featured in a second study, about T cells in Graves' hyperthyroidism and ophthalmopathy.

The sample here was peripheral blood mononuclear cells (PBMCs), taken at new diagnosis, from a patient treated with antithyroid drugs. All receptors derive from a woman aged 25 to 45 with Graves disease.

This clonotype was seen a handful of times. This chain joins TRBV15 and TRBJ1-2; 7 bases match TRBD1. The CDR3 is made up of 14 amino acids. The ends lost 2 bases at V and 2 bases at J; junction bases unmatched: 2. The germline V gene has CDR1 LNHNV and CDR2 YYDKDF (reference sequence). In DNA, the CDR3 is TGTGCCACCAGCAGACAGGGGGACAACTATGGCTACACCTTC. Encoded protein: CATSRQGDNYGYTF.

DNA of the CDR3: TGTGCCAGCGGGTGGGGCTCTGGGGCCAACGTCCTGACTTTC. Its protein is CASGWGSGANVLTF. The chain carries TRBV12-3 or TRBV12-4 and TRBJ2-6; D is ambiguous. Trimming cost V 8 bases and J 0 bases, with 8 bases left between them. This CDR3 is 14 amino acids long.

This chain links TRBV7-9 with TRBJ1-4, with D perhaps matching TRBD1 (6 bases). The germline CDR1 and CDR2 sequences are SEHNR and FQNEAQ (reference sequence). The V gene lost 5 bases and the J gene lost 8 bases, with 18 bases spanning the gap. The CDR3 has 15 residues. CDR3 in amino acids: CASSLTGATREKLFF. The CDR3 DNA reads TGTGCCAGCAGCCTCACGGGGGCGACTAGAGAAAAACTGTTTTTT. The full variable domain, rest sourced from reference TRBV7-9 and TRBJ1-4, is DTGVSQNPRHKITKRGQNVTFRCDPISEHNRLYWYRQTLGQGPEFLTYFQNEAQLEKSRLLSDRFSAERPKGSFSTLEIQRTEQGDSAMYLCASSLTGATREKLFFGSGTQLSVL.

This clonotype was detected many times. The chain employs TRBV4-1 and TRBJ2-7; 9 bases map to TRBD2. Germline loops: CDR1 MGHRA, CDR2 YSYEKL. There are 12 residues in the CDR3. V lost 3 bases and J lost 12; bases outside the gene matches: 6. CDR3 region: CASSHGGGGLYF. CDR3 sequence (DNA): TGCGCCAGCAGCCACGGCGGGGGGGGTTTGTACTTC.

The table lists this clonotype with many counts. The chain links TRBV27 to TRBJ2-5; TRBD2 matches 10 bases. In germline, CDR1 is MNHEY, CDR2 SMNVEV (reference sequence). The CDR3 consists of 18 residues. J lost 1 base, V lost 2 bases, and 10 bases had no gene match. CDR3 residues: CASSLEREGPGAQETQYF. The CDR3 bases are TGTGCCAGCAGTTTAGAGCGGGAGGGCCCAGGGGCCCAAGAGACCCAGTACTTC.

This clonotype was counted many times. The chain links TRBV12-3 or TRBV12-4 to TRBJ1-3; D is undetermined. The CDR3 consists of 11 residues. CDR3 DNA: TGTTCTCTCAGCAGTGGAAACACCATATATTTT. As protein: CSLSSGNTIYF.

Comments on this clonotype: Because the CDR3 is missing its conserved closing phenylalanine or tryptophan, this is likely a read error. The chain couples TRBV12-3 or TRBV12-4 to TRBJ2-1, with 12 bases lining up with TRBD2. After removal of 5 bases from V and 4 bases from J, the junction contained 3 bases not matched to a gene. The CDR3 covers 15 residues. The CDR3 loop is CASSPTSGGYNEQFS. The CDR3 DNA sequence: TGTGCCAGCAGTCCGACTAGCGGGGGTTACAATGAGCAGTTCTCC.

A note on this clonotype: Possible read error: a much larger clone is one base away. This rearrangement joins TRBV11-2 to TRBJ2-7, with 8 bases lining up with TRBD2. There are 13 residues in the CDR3. Germline lookup yields CDR1 SGHAT and CDR2 FQNNGV. V shed 4 bases, J shed 6 bases, and the junction held 5 bases outside the gene matches. The CDR3 sequence is CASSWTGGSEQYF. CDR3 bases: TGTGCCAGCAGCTGGACGGGGGGGAGCGAGCAGTACTTC.

This clonotype has a count of ten or more. One end of the junction varies from germline; a read error may be responsible. This chain connects TRBV28 to TRBJ2-3; D call uncertain. Germline loops: CDR1 MDHEN, CDR2 SYDVKM. The length of the CDR3 is 15 residues. This CDR3 is CASSLYLGSLDTQYF. The DNA for the CDR3 is TGTGCCAGCAGTTTATATTTGGGCTCGTTGGATACGCAGTACTTT.

The table lists this clonotype with a few counts. J is TRBJ2-5 and V is TRBV5-1; tentative D call: TRBD1 (6 bases). The germline gives CDR1 SGHRS, CDR2 YFSETQ. The CDR3 extends over 14 amino acids. Between the trimmed V and J ends, which lost 4 bases and 0 bases, there was a span of 10 bases. CDR3 protein: CASSPDRNQETQYF. The DNA of the CDR3 is TGCGCCAGCAGCCCCGACAGGAACCAAGAGACCCAGTACTTC.

This clonotype has ten or more counts. The rearrangement links TRBV6-1 to TRBJ2-7, with a weak D call TRBD1 (5 bases). This CDR3 has 19 amino acids. Per germline, CDR1 MNHNS and CDR2 SASEGT. V shed 0 bases and J shed 2 bases, with 23 bases lying between them. DNA of the CDR3: TGTGCCAGCAGTGAAGCGTTTAGGGGCGGACCGCCGCAGGCCTACGAGCAGTACTTC. It yields the protein CASSEAFRGGPPQAYEQYF.

There are many counts of this clonotype. The V call is TRBV9, the J call TRBJ1-2, with D hard to call. This CDR3 contains 17 residues. Trimming cost V 7 bases and J 1 base, with 23 bases left between them. Germline-derived CDR1 and CDR2 are SGDLS and YYNGEE. The CDR3 sequence is CASALGNRVSVNYGYTF. CDR3 sequence (DNA): TGTGCCAGCGCCTTAGGGAACAGAGTCAGTGTTAACTATGGCTACACCTTC.

This clonotype was detected many times. The chain joins TRBV11-2 to TRBJ2-7; D unresolved. V gave up 2 bases and J gave up 3 bases, with 20 bases separating them. The CDR3 runs to 17 residues. Germline V CDR1 and CDR2: SGHAT, FQNNGV. CDR3 amino acids: CASSLYPAGGEIYEQYF. The CDR3, as DNA: TGTGCCAGCAGCTTATATCCCGCCGGCGGAGAAATCTACGAGCAGTACTTC.

The chain carries TRBV2 and TRBJ2-1, with D perhaps matching TRBD2 (6 bases). Germline values: CDR1 SNHLY, CDR2 FYNNEI. This CDR3 has 15 amino acids. V lost 6 bases and J 9 bases, leaving 21 bases between the germline ends. The CDR3 protein is CASSLNGRGLSEQFF. CDR3 DNA sequence: TGTGCCAGCAGCTTGAACGGGAGAGGCCTCTCTGAGCAGTTCTTC.

V is TRBV9 and J is TRBJ1-1; possible D gene TRBD1, 5 bases. The CDR3 contains 13 residues. The germline gives CDR1 SGDLS, CDR2 YYNGEE. V was shortened by 7 bases and J by 4 bases, with 14 bases between the two germline ends. CDR3 in amino acids: CASAGTSGTEAFF. CDR3 bases: TGTGCCAGCGCGGGGACGAGCGGCACTGAAGCTTTCTTT.

This clonotype was counted at least ten times. The J gene is TRBJ2-3, the V gene TRBV29-1; D is unresolved. CDR1 SQVTM and CDR2 ANQGSEA come from the germline V gene. The V end was cut by 7 bases, the J end by 3 bases, with 5 bases between. The CDR3 spans 10 residues. CDR3: CSAETDTQYF. The DNA for the CDR3 is TGCAGCGCCGAGACAGATACGCAGTATTTT.

This clonotype was detected ten times or more. The V gene is TRBV11-2, the J gene TRBJ1-4; D ambiguous. The CDR3 contains 15 residues. Trimming left V 4 bases short and J 8 bases short, with 17 bases between. CDR1 and CDR2 (germline): SGHAT, FQNNGV. The CDR3 spells CASSSTLGSQEKLFF. The CDR3 bases are TGTGCCAGCAGCTCAACCCTTGGGTCGCAGGAAAAACTGTTTTTT.

This clonotype was found a few times. A much larger clone is a single base away; this may be a read error. The rearrangement joins TRBV12-3 or TRBV12-4 to TRBJ2-7; a possible D gene is TRBD2 (6 bases). The CDR3 runs to 18 residues. Trimming removed 6 bases at V and 3 bases at J, with 27 bases between. The CDR3 is CASSSFSSGEAGLYEQYF. The CDR3, as DNA: TGTGCCAGCAGCTCCTTTTCCTCCGGAGAAGCGGGCCTCTACGAGCAGTACTTC.

The table lists this clonotype with many counts. The chain couples TRBV20-1 to TRBJ1-1, with D unresolved. Trimming pared 5 bases from V and 2 bases from J, leaving 12 bases between. The CDR3 is 13 amino acids. Germline CDR1 is DFQATT and CDR2 is SNEGSKA (reference sequence). The CDR3 reads CSAPPTQNTEAFF. The DNA for the CDR3 is TGCAGTGCTCCCCCGACACAAAACACTGAAGCTTTCTTT.

This clonotype was detected many times. The V call is TRBV7-9, the J call TRBJ2-1; 9 nucleotides line up with TRBD2. The J segment lost 6 bases and the V segment lost 5 bases, leaving 11 bases of the junction unmatched. Germline V gene sequence: CDR1 SEHNR, CDR2 FQNEAQ (reference sequence). The CDR3 runs to 16 residues. CDR3 sequence: CASSPFSGRRGNEQFF. The CDR3 DNA is TGTGCCAGCAGCCCCTTTAGCGGGAGACGGGGCAATGAGCAGTTCTTC.

Here the CDR3 DNA reads TGTGCCAGCAGCGAAGGGGGACTAGCGGGAGCCAATGAGCAGTTCTTC. This sequence encodes CASSEGGLAGANEQFF. This chain links TRBV11-3 with TRBJ2-1; 14 nucleotides match TRBD2. This CDR3 spans 16 amino acids. Germline CDR1 is SGHNT and CDR2 is YENEEA. J gave up 6 bases and V 5 bases, and 6 bases lay outside the gene matches.

This chain joins TRBV5-1 and TRBJ1-1, with D tentatively TRBD1 (5 bases). The CDR3 spans 13 residues. Germline CDR1 is SGHRS and CDR2 is YFSETQ. Trimming stripped 6 bases from V and 6 bases from J, with 15 bases between. The CDR3 reads CASTLGGGAEAFF. CDR3 DNA sequence: TGCGCCAGCACCCTCGGGGGGGGGGCTGAAGCTTTCTTT.